The clone carrying this T cell receptor beta chain appeared many times. The CDR3 has 14 residues. CDR1 SEHNR and CDR2 FQNEAQ come from the germline V gene (reference sequence). V lost 6 bases and J lost 3, with 14 bases in between. Source material for PBMCs was about 10 ml fresh peripheral blood. Amplification yielded TCR beta CDR3 regions, with RNA transcripts as the source. HTBI primers drove first-round RT-PCR of the TCR CDR3. In TCRdb, the multiplex PCR reads were re-called with MiXCR into one record per CDR3 protein. The data show around 480,000 distinct CDR3 sequences, about an eighth seen once. This specimen comes from a study of T cells in Graves' hyperthyroidism and ophthalmopathy.

The chain combines TRBV7-9 with TRBJ1-2; the D is unclear. The sequence was obtained from a young woman with Graves' hyperthyroidism. Sequencing input: blood. This CDR3 reads CASSPRTGDYGYTF. DNA for the CDR3: TGTGCCAGCAGTCCGAGGACGGGAGACTATGGCTACACCTTC.